This T cell receptor beta chain originates from a study of blood T cell repertoires in COVID-19. Study-level background: Spain, Italy and the United States supplied samples that represented acute and convalescent COVID-19. T cells, B-cell-depleted T cells, or PBMCs provided the cDNA or gDNA that served as material.

This CDR3 has 16 residues. Germline lookup yields CDR1 MGHRA and CDR2 YSYEKL. V was pared by 3 bases and J by 4 bases, with 8 bases of the junction left unmatched. In the study's own analysis: Estimation of nucleated cell counts was performed using reference gene primer amplification. The assay was immunoSEQ multiplex PCR, and TCRdb's table has in-frame clones only and misses some. V and J calls and clone size are as listed in that table; D and trimming were resolved from the DNA. Of approximately 41,000 clones in the sample, roughly nine tenths were seen once. The receptor's source is a woman older than 75 with active COVID-19. This chain uses TRBV4-1 with TRBJ2-1; 8 bases match TRBD2. Material: peripheral blood. The CDR3 sequence is CASSQNSGAGYNEQFF. The CDR3 region has the DNA TGCGCCAGCAGCCAGAATAGCGGGGCTGGGTACAATGAGCAGTTCTTC.